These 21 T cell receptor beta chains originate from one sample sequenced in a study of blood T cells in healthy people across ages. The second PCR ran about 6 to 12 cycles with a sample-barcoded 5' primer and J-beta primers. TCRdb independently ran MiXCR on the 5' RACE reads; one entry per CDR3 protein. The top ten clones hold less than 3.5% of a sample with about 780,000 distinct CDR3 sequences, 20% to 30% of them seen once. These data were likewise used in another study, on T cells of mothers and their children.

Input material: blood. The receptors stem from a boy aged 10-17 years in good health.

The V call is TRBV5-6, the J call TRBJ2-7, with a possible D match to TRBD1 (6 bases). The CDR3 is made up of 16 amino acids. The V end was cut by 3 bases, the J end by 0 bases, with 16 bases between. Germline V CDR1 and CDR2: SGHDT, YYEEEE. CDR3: CASSWILTGHSYEQYF. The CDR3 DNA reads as TGTGCCAGCAGCTGGATCTTAACGGGACACTCCTACGAGCAGTACTTC.

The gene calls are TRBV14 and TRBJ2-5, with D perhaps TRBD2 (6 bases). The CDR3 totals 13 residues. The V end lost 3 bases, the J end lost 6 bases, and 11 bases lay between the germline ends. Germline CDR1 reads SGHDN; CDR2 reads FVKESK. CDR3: CASSQGGVQTQYF. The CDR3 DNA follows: TGTGCCAGCAGCCAGGGCGGGGTTCAGACCCAGTACTTC.

The CDR3 region is CASSSGLAGGLEQFF. The CDR3, as DNA: TGTGCCAGCAGCTCAGGACTAGCGGGGGGCCTTGAGCAGTTCTTC. This sequence joins TRBV7-9 and TRBJ2-1, with 14 bases lining up with TRBD2. CDR1 is SEHNR, CDR2 FQNEAQ, per germline (reference sequence). Trimming removed 4 bases from V and 9 bases from J; junction bases left unmatched: 5. There are 15 residues in the CDR3.

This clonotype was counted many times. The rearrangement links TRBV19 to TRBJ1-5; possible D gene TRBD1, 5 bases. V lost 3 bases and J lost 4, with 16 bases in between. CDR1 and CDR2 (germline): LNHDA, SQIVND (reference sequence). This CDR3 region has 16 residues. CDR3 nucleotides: TGTGCCAGTAGTATCATGGGACGGAGTACAAATCAGCCCCAGCATTTT. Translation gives CASSIMGRSTNQPQHF.

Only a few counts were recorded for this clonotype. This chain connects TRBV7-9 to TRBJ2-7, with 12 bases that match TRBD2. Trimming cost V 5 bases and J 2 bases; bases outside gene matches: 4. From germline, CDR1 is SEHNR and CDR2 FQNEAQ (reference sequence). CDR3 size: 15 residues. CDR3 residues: CASSQLAGGAYEQYF. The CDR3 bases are TGTGCCAGCAGCCAACTAGCGGGGGGAGCCTACGAGCAGTACTTC.

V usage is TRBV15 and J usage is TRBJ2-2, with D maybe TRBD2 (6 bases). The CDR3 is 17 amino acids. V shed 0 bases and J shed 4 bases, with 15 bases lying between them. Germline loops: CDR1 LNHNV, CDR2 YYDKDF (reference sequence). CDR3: CATSRDLRQGGTGELFF. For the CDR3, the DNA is TGTGCCACCAGCAGAGATCTAAGGCAGGGAGGCACCGGGGAGCTGTTTTTT.

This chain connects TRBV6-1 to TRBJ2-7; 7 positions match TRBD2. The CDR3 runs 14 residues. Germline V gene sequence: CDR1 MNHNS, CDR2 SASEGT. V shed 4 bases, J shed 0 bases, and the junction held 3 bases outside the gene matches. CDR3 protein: CASSGSGDSYEQYF. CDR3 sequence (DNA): TGTGCCAGCAGTGGAAGCGGGGACTCCTACGAGCAGTACTTC.

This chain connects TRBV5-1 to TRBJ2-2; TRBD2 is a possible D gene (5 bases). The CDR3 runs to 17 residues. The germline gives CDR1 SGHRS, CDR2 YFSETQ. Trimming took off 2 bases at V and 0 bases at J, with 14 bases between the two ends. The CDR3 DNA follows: TGCGCCAGCAGCTTCAGGTTTGAGGGATCGAACACCGGGGAGCTGTTTTTT. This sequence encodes CASSFRFEGSNTGELFF.

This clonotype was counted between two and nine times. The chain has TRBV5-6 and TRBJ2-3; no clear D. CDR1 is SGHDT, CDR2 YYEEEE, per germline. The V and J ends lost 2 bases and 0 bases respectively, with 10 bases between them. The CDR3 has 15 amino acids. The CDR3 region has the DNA TGTGCCAGCAGCTTCGGCAGATCTAGCACAGATACGCAGTATTTT. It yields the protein CASSFGRSSTDTQYF.

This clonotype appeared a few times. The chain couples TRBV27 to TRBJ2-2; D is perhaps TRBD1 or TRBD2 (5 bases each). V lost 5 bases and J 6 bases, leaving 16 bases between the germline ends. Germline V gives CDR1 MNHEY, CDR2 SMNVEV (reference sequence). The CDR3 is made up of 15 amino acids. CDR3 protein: CASSATGAFAGELFF. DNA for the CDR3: TGTGCCAGCAGTGCCACCGGGGCATTCGCCGGGGAGCTGTTTTTT.

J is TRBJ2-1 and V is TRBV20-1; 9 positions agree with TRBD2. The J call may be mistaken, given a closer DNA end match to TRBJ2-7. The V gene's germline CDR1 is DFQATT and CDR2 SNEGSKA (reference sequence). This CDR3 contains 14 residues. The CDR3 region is CSALSGGSTYEQYF. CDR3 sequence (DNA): TGCAGTGCTCTTAGCGGGGGATCGACCTACGAGCAGTACTTC.

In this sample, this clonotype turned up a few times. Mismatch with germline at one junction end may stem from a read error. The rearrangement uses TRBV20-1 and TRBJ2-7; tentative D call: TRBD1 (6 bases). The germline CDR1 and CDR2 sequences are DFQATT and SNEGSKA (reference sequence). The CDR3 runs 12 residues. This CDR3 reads CSMGAATYGQYF. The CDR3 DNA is TGCAGCATGGGGGCGGCAACCTACGGGCAGTACTTC.

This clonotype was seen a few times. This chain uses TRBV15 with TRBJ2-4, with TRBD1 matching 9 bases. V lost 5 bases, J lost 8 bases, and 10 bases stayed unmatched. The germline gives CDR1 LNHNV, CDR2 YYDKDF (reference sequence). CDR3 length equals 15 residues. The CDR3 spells CATSGGTGRSDIQYF. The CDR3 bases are TGTGCCACCAGCGGCGGGACAGGGAGATCGGACATTCAGTACTTC.

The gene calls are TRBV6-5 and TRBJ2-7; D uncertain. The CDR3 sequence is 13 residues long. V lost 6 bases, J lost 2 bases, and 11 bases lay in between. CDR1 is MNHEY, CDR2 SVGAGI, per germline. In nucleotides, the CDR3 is TGTGCCAGCAGCCAAGGACCGGCCTACGAGCAGTACTTC. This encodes CASSQGPAYEQYF.

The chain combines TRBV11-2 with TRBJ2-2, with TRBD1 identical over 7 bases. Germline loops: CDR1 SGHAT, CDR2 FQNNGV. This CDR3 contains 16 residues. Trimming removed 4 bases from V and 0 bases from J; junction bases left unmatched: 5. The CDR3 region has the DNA TGTGCCAGCAGCTCTTGGGGGACAGCGAACACCGGGGAGCTGTTTTTT. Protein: CASSSWGTANTGELFF.

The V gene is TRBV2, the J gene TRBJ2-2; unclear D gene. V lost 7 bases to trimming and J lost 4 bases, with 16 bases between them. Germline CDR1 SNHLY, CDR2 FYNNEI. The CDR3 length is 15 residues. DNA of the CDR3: TGTGCCAGCACCCAGACAAGGGTCGGCACCGGGGAGCTGTTTTTT. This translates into CASTQTRVGTGELFF.

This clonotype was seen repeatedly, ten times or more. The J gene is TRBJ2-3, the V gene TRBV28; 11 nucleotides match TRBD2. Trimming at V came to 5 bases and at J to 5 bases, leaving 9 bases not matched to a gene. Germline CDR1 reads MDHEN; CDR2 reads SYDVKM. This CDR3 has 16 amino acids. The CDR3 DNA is TGTGCCAGCAGTATAAGACTAGCGGGGTGGGGAGATACGCAGTATTTT. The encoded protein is CASSIRLAGWGDTQYF.

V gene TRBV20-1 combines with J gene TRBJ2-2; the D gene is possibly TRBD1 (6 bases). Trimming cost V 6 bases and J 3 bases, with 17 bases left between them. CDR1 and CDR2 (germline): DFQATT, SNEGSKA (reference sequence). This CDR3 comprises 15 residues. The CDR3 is CSAKDSGQDTGELFF. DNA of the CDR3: TGCAGTGCAAAGGACAGTGGGCAGGACACCGGGGAGCTGTTTTTT.

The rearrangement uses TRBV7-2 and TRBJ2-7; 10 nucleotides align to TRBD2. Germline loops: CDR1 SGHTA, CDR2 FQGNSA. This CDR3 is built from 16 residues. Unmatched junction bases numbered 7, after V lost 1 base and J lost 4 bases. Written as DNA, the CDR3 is TGTGCCAGCAGCTTAGTTCTACTAGCGGGAAGGTACGAGCAGTACTTC. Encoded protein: CASSLVLLAGRYEQYF.

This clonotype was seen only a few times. The CDR3, as DNA: TGTGCTAGTGGTTTGTTTCGGACAGGGGGGCCCCGGGAGCTGTTTTTT. Protein: CASGLFRTGGPRELFF. The V gene is TRBV12-5, the J gene TRBJ2-2; TRBD1 aligns across 10 bases. V lost 2 bases to trimming and J lost 9 bases; unmatched junction nucleotides: 9. CDR3 length: 16 residues. Looked up from germline, CDR1 is LGHNT and CDR2 is FRNRAP.

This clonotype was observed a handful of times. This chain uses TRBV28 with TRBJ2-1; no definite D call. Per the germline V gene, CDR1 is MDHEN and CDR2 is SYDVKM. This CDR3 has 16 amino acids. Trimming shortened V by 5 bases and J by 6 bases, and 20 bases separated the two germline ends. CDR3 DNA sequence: TGTGCCAGCAGTGAACCGGGCCCTTCCAATGTCAATGAGCAGTTCTTC. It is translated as CASSEPGPSNVNEQFF.